Listed below are T cell receptor beta chains from one sample, sequenced in a study of CD8 T cell repertoires and HIV-1 epitope variants. TCRdb keeps only in-frame clones here, not all; method: immunoSEQ multiplex PCR. The top ten clones hold roughly 25% of a sample with under 100,000 clones, just under 75% of them seen once. Material for sequencing was uncultured baseline CD8+ T cells from peripheral blood mononuclear cells (PBMCs). The origin of the receptors is a male donor with HIV. Each CDR3 is given with its conserved first and last residue. The D gene is left open where the match is weak. Clone size is shown for a subset of rows, as once, few, many or a class of expanded clone.

cdr3_aa cdr3_nt j_call clone_size d_call v_call
CASSTGDRIYGYTF TGTGCCAGCAGTACGGGGGATAGGATCTATGGCTACACCTTC TRBJ1-2 NA NA TRBV6-6
CASSYSTGVGTGELFF TGTGCCAGCAGTTACTCTACAGGGGTGGGCACCGGGGAGCTGTTTTTT TRBJ2-2 NA TRBD1 TRBV6-5
CASSLARLDTQYF TGTGCCAGCAGCTTAGCGAGGCTGGATACGCAGTATTTT TRBJ2-3 NA NA TRBV7-6
CASSARQGGTIYF TGTGCCAGCAGCGCCAGACAGGGAGGCACCATATATTTT TRBJ1-3 NA TRBD1 TRBV9
CASSLFGEQFF TGTGCCAGCAGCTTATTCGGCGAGCAGTTCTTC TRBJ2-1 NA NA TRBV7-9
CASSEWETQYF TGTGCCAGCAGTGAATGGGAGACCCAGTACTTC TRBJ2-5 NA NA TRBV2
CASIRGLAGDNEQFF TGTGCCAGCATCCGAGGACTAGCGGGGGACAATGAGCAGTTCTTC TRBJ2-1 NA TRBD2 TRBV7-9
CATSRGPRGGNEQFF TGTGCCACCAGCAGAGGGCCCCGAGGCGGCAATGAGCAGTTCTTC TRBJ2-1 once NA TRBV15
CASRLQGLDEQYF TGTGCCAGCAGGCTACAGGGGTTGGACGAGCAGTACTTC TRBJ2-7 once TRBD1 TRBV2
CASSFPQYNQPQHF TGTGCCAGCAGTTTCCCGCAGTACAATCAGCCCCAGCATTTT TRBJ1-5 NA NA TRBV28
CASSLRQGEDSPLHF TGCGCCAGCAGCTTGAGGCAGGGGGAGGATTCACCCCTCCACTTT TRBJ1-6 NA TRBD1 TRBV5-1
CASSFSTVDGYTF TGTGCCAGCAGTTTTTCGACGGTAGATGGCTACACCTTC TRBJ1-2 NA NA TRBV6-6
CASSSRASPENEQFF TGTGCCAGCAGCTCAAGGGCTAGCCCAGAAAATGAGCAGTTCTTC TRBJ2-1 NA NA TRBV7-2
CASSDRLAGVPELFF TGTGCCAGCAGCGACCGACTAGCGGGGGTCCCCGAGCTGTTTTTT TRBJ2-2 NA TRBD2 TRBV9
CASSPRGVLDEQYF TGTGCCAGCAGCCCCAGAGGTGTCTTGGACGAGCAGTACTTC TRBJ2-7 NA NA TRBV7-9
CASSAGGGNQPQHF TGTGCCAGCAGTGCAGGAGGGGGCAATCAGCCCCAGCATTTT TRBJ1-5 few NA TRBV6-1
CATSIPGAGNEQFF TGTGCCACCAGTATCCCAGGTGCGGGCAATGAGCAGTTCTTC TRBJ2-1 NA NA TRBV15
CASSESLLSPLHF TGTGCCAGCAGTGAAAGCTTGTTATCACCCCTCCACTTT TRBJ1-6 few NA TRBV6-1
CASLDRTNTEAFF TGTGCCAGTCTGGACAGAACGAACACTGAAGCTTTCTTT TRBJ1-1 NA NA TRBV19
CASSLERLAGGQETQYF TGTGCCAGCAGCTTAGAACGGCTAGCGGGGGGGCAAGAGACCCAGTACTTC TRBJ2-5 NA TRBD2 TRBV7-2
CASSQDTGVDTQYF TGTGCCAGCAGCCAAGATACAGGGGTGGATACGCAGTATTTT TRBJ2-3 NA TRBD1 TRBV14
CSVEEGQSYEQYF TGCAGCGTTGAAGAGGGACAGTCCTACGAGCAGTACTTC TRBJ2-7 NA TRBD1 TRBV29-1
CASSLSQQETQYF TGTGCCAGCAGTTTATCACAGCAAGAGACCCAGTACTTC TRBJ2-5 NA NA TRBV27
CASSLWLYFPDTQYF TGCGCCAGCAGTCTATGGTTGTACTTTCCAGATACGCAGTATTTT TRBJ2-3 NA NA TRBV23-1
CASSDLLGAYSNQPQHF TGTGCCAGCAGTGACCTTCTCGGGGCCTATAGCAATCAGCCCCAGCATTTT TRBJ1-5 NA NA TRBV6-1
CASSLMAGGTGSTDTQYF TGTGCCAGCAGCTTGATGGCGGGGGGGACGGGTAGCACAGATACGCAGTATTTT TRBJ2-3 NA TRBD2 TRBV7-2
CASSGSEQYF TGTGCCAGCAGTGGCAGTGAGCAGTACTTC TRBJ2-5 NA NA TRBV2
CASIGRGSRTEAFF TGTGCCAGTATAGGGCGGGGTTCCCGCACTGAAGCTTTCTTT TRBJ1-1 NA NA TRBV19
CASSLAGHQPQHF TGCGCCAGCAGCTTGGCGGGTCATCAGCCCCAGCATTTT TRBJ1-5 few NA TRBV5-1
CASSAGTGGRETQYF TGTGCCAGCAGCGCCGGGACAGGGGGCCGAGAGACCCAGTACTTC TRBJ2-5 NA TRBD1 TRBV6-5
CASSAGINSYNEQFF TGTGCCAGCAGCGCCGGGATCAACTCCTACAATGAGCAGTTCTTC TRBJ2-1 NA NA TRBV2
CASGLVLPREDQPQHF TGTGCTAGTGGTTTGGTACTCCCCAGGGAGGATCAGCCCCAGCATTTT TRBJ1-5 NA NA TRBV12-5
CASSSRGNEKLFF TGTGCCAGTAGTAGCAGGGGTAATGAAAAACTGTTTTTT TRBJ1-4 few NA TRBV19
CASSLEGTGLSYTF TGTGCCAGCAGCTTGGAGGGCACAGGGCTGAGCTACACCTTC TRBJ1-2 NA NA TRBV5-6
CASSEQGSSYEQYF TGTGCCAGCAGTGAGCAGGGGAGCTCCTACGAGCAGTACTTC TRBJ2-7 NA NA TRBV2
CASRSLGEGDGYTF TGTGCCAGCAGGAGTCTGGGGGAGGGTGATGGCTACACCTTC TRBJ1-2 NA NA TRBV6-5
CAWSVGTDGYTF TGTGCCTGGAGTGTAGGGACAGATGGCTACACCTTC TRBJ1-2 NA TRBD1 TRBV30
CGILATQSRANVLTF TGTGGCATACTGGCTACACAAAGTCGGGCCAACGTCCTGACTTTC TRBJ2-6 NA NA TRBV8-2
CASSWGTSGYEQYF TGTGCCAGCAGCTGGGGGACTAGCGGATACGAGCAGTACTTC TRBJ2-7 NA TRBD2 TRBV5-5
CASSLLTARSGNTIYF TGTGCCAGCAGCCTACTTACGGCCCGCTCTGGAAACACCATATATTTT TRBJ1-3 NA NA TRBV11-2
CASSLVGTNTEAFF TGTGCCAGCAGCTTGGTGGGGACAAACACTGAAGCTTTCTTT TRBJ1-1 NA NA TRBV5-5
CASSFTSWTGHPEETQYF TGTGCCAGCAGTTTTACCAGTTGGACGGGCCACCCAGAGGAGACCCAGTACTTC TRBJ2-5 NA NA TRBV28
CASSHQGTTKQFF TGTGCCAGCAGCCACCAAGGGACTACGAAGCAGTTCTTC TRBJ2-1 few TRBD2 TRBV14
CASSVLQGSYNEQFF TGTGCCAGCAGTGTATTACAGGGCTCCTACAATGAGCAGTTCTTC TRBJ2-1 NA NA TRBV25-1
CASSPGEQNTEAFF TGCGCCAGCTCACCGGGGGAGCAGAACACTGAAGCTTTCTTT TRBJ1-1 once NA TRBV5-1
CASQQTTLPGEQYF TGTGCCAGCCAGCAGACCACCCTCCCTGGGGAGCAGTACTTC TRBJ2-7 few NA TRBV6-5
CASTHGYNYNEQFF TGTGCCAGCACCCACGGCTACAACTACAATGAGCAGTTCTTC TRBJ2-1 NA NA TRBV6-6
CSVPGLAGGRTSTDTQYF TGCAGCGTTCCGGGACTAGCGGGAGGACGAACTAGCACAGATACGCAGTATTTT TRBJ2-3 NA TRBD2 TRBV29-1
CASSILGGMIEAEAFF TGTGCCAGCAGCATATTAGGGGGCATGATCGAGGCTGAAGCTTTCTTT TRBJ1-1 NA TRBD1 TRBV28
CASSRDSTGYNEQFF TGTGCCAGCAGCCGCGATTCGACTGGATACAATGAGCAGTTCTTC TRBJ2-1 NA NA TRBV6-5
CASSLAGGRYEQYF TGTGCCAGCAGCTTAGCCGGGGGTCGGTACGAGCAGTACTTC TRBJ2-7 NA NA TRBV11-2
CASSLGGTRLAGAGTDTQYF TGCGCCAGCAGCTTGGGGGGGACTCGACTAGCGGGAGCGGGAACAGATACGCAGTATTTT TRBJ2-3 NA TRBD2 TRBV5-1
CASSFGLALFNEQFF TGTGCCAGCAGCTTTGGACTAGCCCTCTTTAATGAGCAGTTCTTC TRBJ2-1 NA TRBD2 TRBV6-5
CASSPGRDGYTF TGTGCCAGCAGCCCAGGACGGGATGGCTACACCTTC TRBJ1-2 NA NA TRBV5-5
CASSLVTGMNTEAFF TGTGCCAGCAGTTTAGTTACAGGGATGAACACTGAAGCTTTCTTT TRBJ1-1 NA NA TRBV27